The 15 T cell receptor beta chains below come from one sample, sequenced in a study of blood T cells in healthy people across ages. Through a sample-barcoded 5' primer and a J-beta primer mix, a second PCR was run for about 6 to 11 cycles. TCRdb processed the 5' RACE reads anew with MiXCR; each CDR3 protein has one entry. Among 780,000 or so distinct CDR3 sequences listed, 25% were seen once. The sample was also reused in another study, on T cells of mothers and their children.

The specimen was blood. These receptor sequences come from a boy younger than 18 in good health.

This clonotype was counted a few times. This rearrangement joins TRBV7-2 to TRBJ2-7, with 8 bases lining up with TRBD1. Per germline, CDR1 SGHTA and CDR2 FQGNSA. Germline trimming cut 4 bases from V and 4 bases from J; bases unmatched to any gene: 6. The CDR3 consists of 14 residues. CDR3 protein: CASSSTGGRYEQYF. The CDR3 region has the DNA TGTGCCAGCAGCTCAACAGGGGGGCGATACGAGCAGTACTTC.

Regarding this clonotype: One end of the junction is discordant with germline, which a read error may explain. V and J are TRBV20-1 and TRBJ2-1, with D hard to call. Near its end, the DNA agrees better with TRBJ2-7, so the J call may be wrong. Germline CDR1 reads DFQATT; CDR2 reads SNEGSKA (reference sequence). The CDR3 is made up of 15 amino acids. CDR3 coding DNA: TGCAGCGCTAGAAAAGAGGCACAAACAACTTACGAGCAGTACTTC. It yields the protein CSARKEAQTTYEQYF.

A few counts support this clonotype. The CDR3 coding sequence is TGCGCCAGCAGCCAAGGACGGTCGGGGGAAAAACTGTTTTTT. Protein sequence: CASSQGRSGEKLFF. This chain connects TRBV4-3 to TRBJ1-4; D gene unclear. Germline V CDR1 and CDR2: LGHNA, YSLEER. This CDR3 is 14 amino acids long. Trimming left V 1 base short and J 8 bases short, with 11 bases between.

V usage is TRBV5-1 and J usage is TRBJ2-1; TRBD2 is a possible D gene (6 bases). The J call may be faulty, since TRBJ2-5 better matches the DNA end. Germline CDR1 reads SGHRS; CDR2 reads YFSETQ. This CDR3 is 14 amino acids long. CDR3 loop: CASRTGREKETQYF. The CDR3 coding sequence is TGCGCCAGCAGGACGGGGCGGGAAAAAGAGACCCAGTACTTC.

This clonotype has more than one count but fewer than ten. The V gene is TRBV6-1, the J gene TRBJ2-7, with D perhaps matching TRBD1 or TRBD2 (5 bases each). Germline V gene sequence: CDR1 MNHNS, CDR2 SASEGT. Trimming removed 8 bases from V and 2 bases from J, with 13 bases in between. CDR3 length: 13 residues. The CDR3 DNA follows: TGTGCCAGCGGACTTACAGGACCCTACGAGCAGTACTTC. This translates into CASGLTGPYEQYF.

This sequence joins TRBV5-1 and TRBJ2-3, with 8 bases identical to TRBD2. The CDR3 runs to 16 residues. The V gene end was trimmed by 2 bases and the J gene end by 3 bases; junction bases not matched to a gene: 8. CDR1 and CDR2 (germline): SGHRS, YFSETQ. The CDR3 spells CASSLGAGEVTDTQYF. CDR3 in DNA: TGCGCCAGCAGCTTAGGAGCGGGAGAGGTAACAGATACGCAGTATTTT. Filled out from reference TRBV5-1 and TRBJ2-3, the complete variable domain reads KAGVTQTPRYLIKTRGQQVTLSCSPISGHRSVSWYQQTPGQGLQFLFEYFSETQRNKGNFPGRFSGRQFSNSRSEMNVSTLELGDSALYLCASSLGAGEVTDTQYFGPGTRLTVL.

This clonotype showed up just a few times. The V and J genes are TRBV19 and TRBJ2-3, with 7 bases fitting TRBD2. Trimming cost V 1 base and J 5 bases; bases outside gene matches: 9. The germline V gene has CDR1 LNHDA and CDR2 SQIVND (reference sequence). CDR3 length: 16 amino acids. CDR3 loop: CASSIAGGLGGDTQYF. As DNA, the CDR3 is TGTGCCAGTAGTATAGCGGGAGGATTGGGTGGAGATACGCAGTATTTT.

This sequence joins TRBV27 and TRBJ2-7, with TRBD1 matching over 8 bases. CDR1 is MNHEY, CDR2 SMNVEV, per germline (reference sequence). The CDR3 extends over 13 amino acids. The V segment lost 3 bases and the J segment 5 bases; nucleotides outside the gene matches: 3. The CDR3 coding sequence is TGTGCCAGCAGTTTGGACAGGGCTAACGAGCAGTACTTC. Encoded protein: CASSLDRANEQYF.

The rearrangement links TRBV5-4 to TRBJ1-1, with D possibly being TRBD1 (6 bases). V was shortened by 3 bases and J by 7 bases, with 13 bases between the two germline ends. The CDR3 covers 13 residues. Germline V gene lookup returns CDR1 SGHNT and CDR2 YYREEE (reference sequence). This chain's CDR3 is CASSSRGAHEAFF. The CDR3 DNA reads as TGTGCCAGCAGCTCCCGGGGGGCGCATGAAGCTTTCTTT.

The rearrangement links TRBV9 to TRBJ2-5; 8 nucleotides line up with TRBD2. The DNA end lines up better with TRBJ2-7; the J call may be wrong. Germline V CDR1 and CDR2: SGDLS, YYNGEE. This CDR3 contains 16 residues. The CDR3 loop is CASSVRSGIPPYEQYF. The CDR3, as DNA: TGTGCCAGCAGCGTACGTAGCGGGATTCCCCCCTACGAGCAGTACTTC.

In this sample, this clonotype turned up a few times. V and J are TRBV12-3 or TRBV12-4 and TRBJ1-4; possible D gene TRBD1, 6 bases. Trimming left V 5 bases short and J 1 base short, with 11 bases between. CDR3 length equals 15 residues. The CDR3 DNA is TGTGCCAGCAGTGCCAGGGGCTTAACTAATGAAAAACTGTTTTTT. Its protein is CASSARGLTNEKLFF.

This clonotype was observed a few times. The V and J genes are TRBV6-6 and TRBJ2-1; D is ambiguous. CDR3 length: 16 amino acids. Germline CDR1 MNHNY, CDR2 SVGAGI (reference sequence). Trimming cost V 3 bases and J 6 bases, with 18 bases left between them. The DNA for the CDR3 is TGTGCCAGCAGTTATCTCGTGTCAATCGAAGGCAATGAGCAGTTCTTC. This codes for CASSYLVSIEGNEQFF.

This clonotype was seen more than once but under ten times. This chain joins TRBV4-3 and TRBJ2-5, with a weak D call TRBD2 (6 bases). The V end lost 0 bases, the J end lost 2 bases, and 10 bases lay between the germline ends. CDR3 length: 15 amino acids. The germline V gene has CDR1 LGHNA and CDR2 YSLEER. CDR3 bases: TGCGCCAGCAGCCAAGAACGGAGGGTTCAAGAGACCCAGTACTTC. This translates into CASSQERRVQETQYF.

The V gene is TRBV7-8, the J gene TRBJ2-7, with D possibly TRBD2 on 6 matching bases. CDR1 and CDR2 (germline): SGHVS, FQNEAQ. The length of the CDR3 is 16 residues. Trimming stripped 5 bases from V and 2 bases from J, with 19 bases between. The CDR3 protein is CASSAHRRDGTYEQYF. CDR3 nucleotides: TGTGCCAGCAGCGCCCACAGGCGGGACGGCACCTACGAGCAGTACTTC.

This clonotype occurred a few times. The chain carries TRBV28 and TRBJ1-3; no definite D call. The CDR3 has 12 amino acids. CDR1 MDHEN and CDR2 SYDVKM come from the germline V gene. Trimming shortened V by 8 bases and J by 2 bases, and 7 bases separated the two germline ends. The CDR3 loop reads CASYLAGNTIYF. CDR3 sequence (DNA): TGTGCCAGCTATCTCGCTGGAAACACCATATATTTT.